This T cell receptor beta chain was retrieved from a study of T cells in Graves' hyperthyroidism and ophthalmopathy. Findings and caveats of the study: Ophthalmopathy onset followed model prediction by a median approximately 5.9 months. Most clonotypes expanded in thyroid above 0.001 were likewise present in blood.

As concerns this clonotype: What it binds is unknown.

This CDR3 is 14 amino acids long. After removal of 6 bases from V and 1 base from J, the junction contained 5 bases not matched to a gene. Looked up from germline, CDR1 is SGHTA and CDR2 is FQGNSA. Lactation, pregnancy, other autoimmune disease or uncontrolled infection excluded patients. The investigators amplified TCR beta CDR3 regions from RNA transcripts. First-round RT-PCR targeting the TCR CDR3 was performed with the HTBI primer set. TCRdb used MiXCR to reprocess the multiplex PCR reads, holding one entry per CDR3 protein. This sample has roughly 240,000 distinct CDR3 sequences, with almost 25% found just once.

This chain links TRBV7-2 with TRBJ1-1; 7 bases line up with TRBD1. Sequencing used blood. The source of this sequence is a woman aged 40-49 years with Graves' ophthalmopathy. The CDR3 reads CASRSGQKNTEAFF. CDR3 DNA: TGTGCCAGCAGGTCGGGACAGAAGAACACTGAAGCTTTCTTT. Complete variable domain (other parts from reference TRBV7-2 and TRBJ1-1): GAGVSQSPSNKVTEKGKDVELRCDPISGHTALYWYRQSLGQGLEFLIYFQGNSAPDKSGLPSDRFSAERTGGSVSTLTIQRTQQEDSAVYLCASRSGQKNTEAFFGQGTRLTVV.